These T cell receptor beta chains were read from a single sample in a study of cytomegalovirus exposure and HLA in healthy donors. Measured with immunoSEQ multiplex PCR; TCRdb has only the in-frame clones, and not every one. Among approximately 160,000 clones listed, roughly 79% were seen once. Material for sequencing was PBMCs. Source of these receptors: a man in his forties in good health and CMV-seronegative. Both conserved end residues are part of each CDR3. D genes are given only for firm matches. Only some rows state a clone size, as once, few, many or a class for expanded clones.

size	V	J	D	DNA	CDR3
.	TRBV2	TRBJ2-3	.	TGTGCCAGTACGGGGAGAAGGACAGATACGCAGTATTTT	CASTGRRTDTQYF
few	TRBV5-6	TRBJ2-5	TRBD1	TGTGCCAGCAGCCTGGGGACAGGTGAATTAGAGACCCAGTACTTC	CASSLGTGELETQYF
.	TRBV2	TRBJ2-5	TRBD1	TGTGCCAGCAGTGAACTAGGGGCAGGGGGAGTGGAGACCCAGTACTTC	CASSELGAGGVETQYF
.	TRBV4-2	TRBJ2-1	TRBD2	TGTGCCAGCAGCCCCGGACTAGCGGGTTACAATGAGCAGTTCTTC	CASSPGLAGYNEQFF
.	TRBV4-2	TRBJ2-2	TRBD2	TGTGCCAGCAGCCAAGATATGCCTAGCGGTTGGAACACCGGGGAGCTGTTTTTT	CASSQDMPSGWNTGELFF
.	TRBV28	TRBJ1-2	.	TGTGCCAGCACCTTGAAGGGGCGGTGGGGCTACACCTTC	CASTLKGRWGYTF
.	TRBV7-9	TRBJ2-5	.	TGTGCCAGCAGCTCCCAGGGTGGGGGGGAGACCCAGTACTTC	CASSSQGGGETQYF
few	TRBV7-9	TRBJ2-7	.	TGTGCCAGCAGGGAAAGGGGGGGCTCCTACGAGCAGTACTTC	CASRERGGSYEQYF
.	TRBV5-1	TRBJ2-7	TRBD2	TGCGCCAGCAGCTTGGGGACTAGAGGCTCCTACGAGCAGTACTTC	CASSLGTRGSYEQYF
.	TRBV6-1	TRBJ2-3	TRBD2	TGTGCCAGCAGTGACAGGGAGGGGACAGATACGCAGTATTTT	CASSDREGTDTQYF
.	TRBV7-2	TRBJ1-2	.	TGTGCCAGCAGCTTAGTCCAAAATAACTATGGCTACACCTTC	CASSLVQNNYGYTF
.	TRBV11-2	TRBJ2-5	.	TGTGCCAGCAGCTTCCGTGTAGTCACGAAGACCCAGTACTTC	CASSFRVVTKTQYF
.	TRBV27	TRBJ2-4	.	TGTGCCAGCAGTTATGCCCCGGGAGCCAAAAACAGTCAGTACTTC	CASSYAPGAKNSQYF
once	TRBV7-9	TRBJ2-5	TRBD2	TGTTCCAGCAGCTTAGATTTAGGCGGGAGGACGGAGACCCAGTACTTC	CSSSLDLGGRTETQYF
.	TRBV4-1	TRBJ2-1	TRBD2	TGCGCCAGCAGCCAAGAATCCACACCTCTGACTAGCGGGAGGGTTTTTGACAATGAGCAGTTCTTC	CASSQESTPLTSGRVFDNEQFF
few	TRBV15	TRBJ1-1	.	TGTGCCACCAGCAGAGCGAGGGAAGCCGTCGCTTTCTTT	CATSRAREAVAFF
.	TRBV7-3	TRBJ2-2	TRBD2	TGTGCCAGCAGCTCCAGCGGGGCGAACACCGGGGAGCTGTTTTTT	CASSSSGANTGELFF
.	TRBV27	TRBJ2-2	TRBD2	TGTGCCAGCAGTTTCTGGGCTAGCGGGAGAATCGGGGAGCTGTTTTTT	CASSFWASGRIGELFF
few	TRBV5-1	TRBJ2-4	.	TGCGCCAGCAGCCCTGGACGGAGTATCGTGGACAGTCAGTACTTC	CASSPGRSIVDSQYF
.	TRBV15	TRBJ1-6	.	TGTGCCACCAGCAGAGTAGGTGAGGCGGTCCCCCTCCACTTT	CATSRVGEAVPLHF
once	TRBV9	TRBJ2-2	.	TGTGTCAGCAGCGTATTGGGGGGGAACACCGGGGAGCTGTTTTTT	CVSSVLGGNTGELFF
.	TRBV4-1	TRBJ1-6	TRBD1	TGCGCCAGCAGCCGGGGACAGGGGGTAAATTCACCCCTCCACTTT	CASSRGQGVNSPLHF
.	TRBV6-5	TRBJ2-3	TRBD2	TGTGCCAGCACGGACGCGGGAGAGGATACGCAGTATTTT	CASTDAGEDTQYF
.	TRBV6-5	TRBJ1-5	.	TGTGCCAGCAGTTATGCTTCGGGGCAGCCCCAGCATTTT	CASSYASGQPQHF
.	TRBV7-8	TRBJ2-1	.	TGTGCCAGCAGCCCGAGCCCTACAGGTGTTAGGATGGGGAATGAGCAGTTCTTC	CASSPSPTGVRMGNEQFF
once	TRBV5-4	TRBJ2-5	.	TGTGCCAGCAGCTTGTCTCAAGAGACCCAGTACTTC	CASSLSQETQYF
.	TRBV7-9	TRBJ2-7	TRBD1	TGTGCCAGCGGACAGGCATTTTACGAGCAGTACTTC	CASGQAFYEQYF
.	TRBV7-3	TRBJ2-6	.	TGTGCCAGCAGCTTAACCGGGACACCAAACTCTGGGGCCAACGTCCTGACTTTC	CASSLTGTPNSGANVLTF
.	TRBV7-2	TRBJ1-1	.	TGTGCCAGCAGCTTAGGGGGGGTTCGGGTGAACACTGAAGCTTTCTTT	CASSLGGVRVNTEAFF
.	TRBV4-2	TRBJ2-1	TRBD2	TGTGCCAGCAGCCAAGATTTAGGGGATACTAGCGGGAGGGCGAATGAGCAGTTCTTC	CASSQDLGDTSGRANEQFF
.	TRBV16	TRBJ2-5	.	TGTGCCAGCAGCCAATCAGCCAGGGCAGAGACCCAGTACTTC	CASSQSARAETQYF
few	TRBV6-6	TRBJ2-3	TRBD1	TGTGCCAGCAGACAGGGGCTGGGCGTCACAGATACGCAGTATTTT	CASRQGLGVTDTQYF
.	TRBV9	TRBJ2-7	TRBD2	TGTGCCAGCAGCGCCTCGGGACTAGCTACCTACGAGCAGTACTTC	CASSASGLATYEQYF
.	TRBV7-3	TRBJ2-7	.	TGTGCCAGCAGCCAACAGGGCTACGAGCAGTACTTC	CASSQQGYEQYF
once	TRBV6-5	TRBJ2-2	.	TGTGCCAGCAGACCACAGAACACCGGGGAGCTGTTTTTT	CASRPQNTGELFF
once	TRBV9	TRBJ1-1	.	TGTGCCAGCAGCGTAGCTGAAACAGGGTTGAACACTGAAGCTTTCTTT	CASSVAETGLNTEAFF
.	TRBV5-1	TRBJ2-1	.	TGCGCCAGCAGCATGGACACATACAATGAGCAGTTCTTC	CASSMDTYNEQFF
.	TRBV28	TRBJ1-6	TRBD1	TGTGCCAGCAATCGGGACAGGAGATTTTCACCCCTCCACTTT	CASNRDRRFSPLHF
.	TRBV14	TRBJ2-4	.	TGTGCCAGCAGCCAAGAAGGAGGAGGGGTGGCCAAAAACATTCAGTACTTC	CASSQEGGGVAKNIQYF
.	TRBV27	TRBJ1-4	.	TGTGCCAGCAGCAAGACAGTTACGGGGGCAACTAATGAAAAACTGTTTTTT	CASSKTVTGATNEKLFF